This T cell receptor (beta chain) emerged from a study of cytomegalovirus exposure and HLA in healthy donors. The primer mix had 60 Vbeta and 13 Jbeta primers. The method was immunoSEQ multiplex PCR; TCRdb's version includes in-frame clones alone and lacks a portion of them. The table shows some 120,000 clones, with 74% occurring only once. V was clipped by 1 base and J by 2 bases; unmatched bases: 4. The CDR3 covers 17 residues. Germline V gene data show CDR1 as LGHNT and CDR2 as FRNRAP. Sequenced input: PBMCs. The chain employs TRBV12-5 and TRBJ2-5, with 13 bases fitting TRBD2. The sequence derives from a human donor in good health. DNA for the CDR3: TGTGCTAGTGGTTTGGGACAACTAGCGGGAGGGCAAGAGACCCAGTACTTC. As protein: CASGLGQLAGGQETQYF.